This TCR beta chain was recorded in a study of cytomegalovirus exposure and HLA in healthy donors. Study as a whole: A prior analysis found 117 million unique TCR beta sequences from some 190 million T cells.

General study results and limits: There were some V segments, including TRBV6-2 and TRBV6-3, excluded as indistinguishable. In a later analysis, a genetic analysis reported fewer productive-TCR N-insertions in an Asian-associated ancestry cluster than the cohort average.

PCR used 60 Vbeta primers and 13 Jbeta primers. TCRdb keeps only in-frame clones here, not all; method: immunoSEQ multiplex PCR. The sample has 100,000 to 150,000 clones, 60% to 85% seen once. V lost 1 base and J 0 bases, leaving 10 bases between the germline ends. The CDR3 contains 15 residues. Germline lookup yields CDR1 SGHRS and CDR2 YFSETQ. As for this clone: Its specificity is not known. This specimen includes other DNA sequences encoding the same CDR3.

The chain is built from TRBV5-1 and TRBJ1-2; D is ambiguous. Sequencing was carried out using PBMCs. This clonotype originated in a man aged 30 to 45 in good health and CMV-seronegative. In DNA, the CDR3 is TGCGCCAGCAGCTTGTCGGCAGGCTCTAACTATGGCTACACCTTC. Amino acids: CASSLSAGSNYGYTF. The full variable domain, in which reference TRBV5-1 and TRBJ1-2 provide the parts outside the CDR3, is KAGVTQTPRYLIKTRGQQVTLSCSPISGHRSVSWYQQTPGQGLQFLFEYFSETQRNKGNFPGRFSGRQFSNSRSEMNVSTLELGDSALYLCASSLSAGSNYGYTFGSGTRLTVV.